The TCR beta chain under discussion was sequenced for a study of control samples from healthy donors and cancer patients (dated by TCRdb to the early 2020s). The CDR3, from cysteine to phenylalanine, totals 15 residues. The sequence is cut down to CDR3 DNA, 45 bases in frame from base 1. V is cut back by 6 bases and J by 7 bases, with 8 bases in the junction unmatched. The germline V gene encodes CDR1 MNHNY and CDR2 SVGAGI (reference sequence). With regard to this clone: The antigen this receptor binds is unknown. There are no base qualities to consult, and no much larger clone falls within one base.

Library generation was performed with the immunoSEQ multiplex PCR assay. Here the immuneACCESS table is served through TCRdb, limited to in-frame sequences with V and J called. Missing clones are a known gap in these copies; in checked studies unresolved V genes cover under half, and the rest lacks a known reason. The sample yields about 160,000 clones; more than 85% were counted once. 0.68% of the sample is held by the ten biggest clonotypes. This TCR was sampled from a woman in her twenties or thirties in good health. Sequencing used blood. The rearranged segments are TRBV6-6 and TRBJ2-1, with 11 junctional bases fitting TRBD1. CDR3 loop: CASSSGTGGWNEQFF. In nucleotides, the sequence is TGTGCCAGCAGCTCCGGGACAGGGGGTTGGAATGAGCAGTTCTTC.